Sequencing of this TCR beta chain was carried out in a study of shared clonotypes between healthy human individuals. Turning to the study itself: Donors consisted of two women and a few men between 18 and 49. Study results and limitations: Genetic and exposure-history diversity was limited by the small donor number.

Naive-designated CD8 cells lacked CD45RO, were positively enriched for CCR7, and omitted terminally differentiated effector memory CD45RA+ cells. Measured with immunoSEQ multiplex PCR; TCRdb has only the in-frame clones, and not every one. Of 750,000 to 1,000,000 clones in the sample, 90% to 95% are singletons; the top ten hold under 30%. This clone was counted only a few times. The antigen is undetermined. Other DNA sequences from this sample encode an identical CDR3 as well. V lost 0 bases, J lost 5 bases, and 1 base lay in between. The germline V gene has CDR1 MNHEY and CDR2 SVGAGI. The CDR3 sequence is 12 residues long.

This TCR came from a man aged 25-40 years in good health. This chain links TRBV6-5 with TRBJ2-2; no reliable D call. The sequencing input was naive CD8+ T cells sorted from blood. The CDR3 loop is CASSYSTGELFF. CDR3 in DNA: TGTGCCAGCAGTTACTCGACCGGGGAGCTGTTTTTT.